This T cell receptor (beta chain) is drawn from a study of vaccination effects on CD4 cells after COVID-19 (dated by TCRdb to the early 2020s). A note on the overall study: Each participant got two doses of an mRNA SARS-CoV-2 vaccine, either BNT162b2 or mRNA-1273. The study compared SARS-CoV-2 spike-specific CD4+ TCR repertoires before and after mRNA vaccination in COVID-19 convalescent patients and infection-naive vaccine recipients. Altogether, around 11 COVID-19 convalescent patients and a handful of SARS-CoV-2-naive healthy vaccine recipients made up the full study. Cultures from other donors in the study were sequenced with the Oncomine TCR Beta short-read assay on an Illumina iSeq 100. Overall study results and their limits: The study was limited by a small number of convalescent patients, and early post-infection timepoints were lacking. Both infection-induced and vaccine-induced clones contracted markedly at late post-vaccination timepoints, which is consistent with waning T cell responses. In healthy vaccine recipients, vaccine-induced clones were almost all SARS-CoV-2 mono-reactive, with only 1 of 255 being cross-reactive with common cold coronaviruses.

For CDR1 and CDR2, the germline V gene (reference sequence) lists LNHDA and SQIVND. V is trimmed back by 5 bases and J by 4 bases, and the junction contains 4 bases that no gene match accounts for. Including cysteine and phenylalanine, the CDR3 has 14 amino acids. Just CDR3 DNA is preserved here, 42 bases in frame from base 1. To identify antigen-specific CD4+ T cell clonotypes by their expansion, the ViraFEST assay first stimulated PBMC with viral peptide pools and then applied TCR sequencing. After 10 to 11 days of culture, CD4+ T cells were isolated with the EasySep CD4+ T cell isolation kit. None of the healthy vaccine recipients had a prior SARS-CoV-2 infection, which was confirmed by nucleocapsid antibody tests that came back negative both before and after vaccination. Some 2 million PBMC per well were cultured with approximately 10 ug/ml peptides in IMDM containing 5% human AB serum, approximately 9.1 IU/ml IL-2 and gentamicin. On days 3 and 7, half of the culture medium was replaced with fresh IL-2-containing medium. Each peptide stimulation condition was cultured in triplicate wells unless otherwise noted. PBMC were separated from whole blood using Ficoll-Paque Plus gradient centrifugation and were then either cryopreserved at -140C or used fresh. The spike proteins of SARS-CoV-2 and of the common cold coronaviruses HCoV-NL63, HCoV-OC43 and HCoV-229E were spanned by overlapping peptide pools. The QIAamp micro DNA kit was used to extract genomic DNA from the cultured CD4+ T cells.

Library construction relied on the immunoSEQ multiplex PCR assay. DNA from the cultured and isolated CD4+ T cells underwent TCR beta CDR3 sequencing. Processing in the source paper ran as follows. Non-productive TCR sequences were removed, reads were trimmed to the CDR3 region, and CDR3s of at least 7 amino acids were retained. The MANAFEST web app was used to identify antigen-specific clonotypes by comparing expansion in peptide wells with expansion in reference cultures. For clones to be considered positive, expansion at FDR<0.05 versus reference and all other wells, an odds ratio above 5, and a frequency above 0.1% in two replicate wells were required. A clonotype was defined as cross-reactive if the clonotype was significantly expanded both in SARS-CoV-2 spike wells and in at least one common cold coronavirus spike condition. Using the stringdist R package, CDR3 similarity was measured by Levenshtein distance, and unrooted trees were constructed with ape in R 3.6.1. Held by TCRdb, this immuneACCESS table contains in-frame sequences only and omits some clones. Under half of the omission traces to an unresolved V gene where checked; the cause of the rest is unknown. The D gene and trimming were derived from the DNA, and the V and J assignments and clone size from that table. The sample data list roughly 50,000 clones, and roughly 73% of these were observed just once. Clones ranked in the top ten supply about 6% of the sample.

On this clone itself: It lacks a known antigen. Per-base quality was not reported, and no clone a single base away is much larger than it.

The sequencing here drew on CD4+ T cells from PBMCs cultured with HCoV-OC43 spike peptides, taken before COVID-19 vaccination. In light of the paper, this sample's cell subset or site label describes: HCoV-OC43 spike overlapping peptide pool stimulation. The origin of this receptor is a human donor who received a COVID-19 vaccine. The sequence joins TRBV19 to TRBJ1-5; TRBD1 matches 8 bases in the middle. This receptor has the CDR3 CASSGTGGNQPQHF. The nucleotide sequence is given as TGTGCCAGTAGTGGAACAGGGGGTAATCAGCCCCAGCATTTT.